One and the same sample provided the 32 T cell receptor beta chains below, sequenced in a study of T cell clonality in common variable immunodeficiency (dated by TCRdb to between 2014 and 2017). To prepare the library, the immunoSEQ multiplex PCR assay was applied. In TCRdb, the immuneACCESS table is reduced to in-frame sequences with V and J assigned. These tables do not hold every clone; where another copy was compared, an unresolved V gene accounts for under half, and the others remain unexplained. This sample was tabulated with tens of thousands of clones, among which there are no singletons. Clones ranked in the top ten supply about 0.68% of the sample. The sequenced sample was peripheral blood mononuclear cells. The receptor set was obtained from a person aged 18 to 70 in good health.

This clone has at least ten counts. The read finishes 3 residues shy of the CDR3 end, and the germline J gene is used to complete it. The chain employs TRBV19 and TRBJ1-6, with a weak D call TRBD1 (5 bases). The germline V gene encodes CDR1 LNHDA and CDR2 SQIVND (reference sequence). V dropped 5 bases and J dropped 5 bases, with 7 bases sitting between them. The CDR3 is 13 amino acids. The CDR3 reads CASSPGNNSPLHF. The CDR3 bases that were read are TGTGCCAGTAGTCCAGGGAATAATTCACCC.

This clone was seen many times. The read falls 3 residues short of the CDR3 end, and the missing part is taken from the germline J gene. The V gene is TRBV6-2 or TRBV6-3, the J gene TRBJ2-1; a possible D gene is TRBD1 (6 bases). This CDR3 is 15 amino acids long. V lost 7 bases and J 4 bases, leaving 17 bases between the germline ends. Germline V gives CDR1 MNHEY, CDR2 SVGEGT. The CDR3 DNA, read in part, is TGTGCCAGCAACTACCAGGGGATGGGTTACAATGAG. Translating it yields CASNYQGMGYNE. The CDR3, in full, reads CASNYQGMGYNEQFF.

The table lists this clone with many counts. The read falls 3 residues short of the CDR3 end, and the missing part is taken from the germline J gene. This chain connects TRBV19 to TRBJ2-7, with 7 bases matching TRBD1. This CDR3 has 15 residues. V lost 6 bases and J lost 4; bases outside the gene matches: 12. The germline CDR1 and CDR2 sequences are LNHDA and SQIVND (reference sequence). CDR3 DNA (partial): TGTGCCAGTAGGATTCTCGGGACAGAATCTTACGAG. Translation: CASRILGTESYE. The full CDR3 reads CASRILGTESYEQYF.

This clone was found many times. The CDR3 goes on 3 residues after the read ends, and that part is filled in from the germline J gene. The V call is TRBV7-8, the J call TRBJ2-5; 8 bases agree with TRBD2. CDR1 and CDR2 (germline): SGHVS, FQNEAQ. The CDR3 length is 15 residues. The trim removed 1 base at V and 4 bases at J, leaving 5 bases unmatched. Partial CDR3 DNA: TGTGCCAGCAGCTTAGGGTCGGGGGGGAGAGAGACC. It yields the protein CASSLGSGGRET. The full CDR3 sequence reads CASSLGSGGRETQYF.

The table lists this clone with many counts. The read is 3 residues too short to cover the CDR3 end, so that end is filled in from the germline J gene. V is TRBV9 and J is TRBJ2-7, with 13 bases aligning to TRBD2. CDR1 SGDLS and CDR2 YYNGEE come from the germline V gene. The CDR3 covers 16 residues. The V gene end was trimmed by 4 bases and the J gene end by 5 bases; junction bases not matched to a gene: 9. The sequenced CDR3 bases are TGTGCCAGCAGCCCACGGACTAGCGGGAGCTCGAACGAG. Translation: CASSPRTSGSSNE. The whole CDR3 sequence reads CASSPRTSGSSNEQYF.

This clone was recorded many times. The read ends 3 residues shy of where the CDR3 ends; the end is completed using the germline J gene. The chain has TRBV13 and TRBJ2-7, with a weak D call TRBD1 (5 bases). CDR1 PRHDT and CDR2 FYEKMQ come from the germline V gene (reference sequence). V was clipped by 2 bases and J by 6 bases, with 11 bases between them. The CDR3 consists of 13 residues. This CDR3 is CASSLSGLGEQYF. The sequenced part of the CDR3 DNA is TGTGCCAGCAGCTTATCAGGGCTTGGCGAG.

The table lists this clone with many counts. The read ends 3 residues shy of where the CDR3 ends; the end is completed using the germline J gene. Other DNA sequences from this sample encode an identical CDR3 as well. The chain carries TRBV20-1 and TRBJ1-5, with a weak D call TRBD1 (6 bases). With 2 bases removed from V and 6 bases from J, the gap between germline ends came to 14 bases. The length of the CDR3 is 14 residues. Germline V CDR1 and CDR2: DFQATT, SNEGSKA (reference sequence). CDR3 DNA, as far as it was read: TGCAGTGCTAGAAGTGGTCAGGGGATTCAGCCC. Translating it yields CSARSGQGIQP. The entire CDR3 is CSARSGQGIQPQHF.

The sample holds many counts of this clone. The sequenced fragment ends 3 residues before the CDR3 boundary, so the rest is inferred from the germline J gene. V gene TRBV2 combines with J gene TRBJ1-5; D not resolved. The CDR3 is made up of 12 amino acids. The V gene lost 5 bases and the J gene lost 4 bases, with 6 bases spanning the gap. CDR1 SNHLY and CDR2 FYNNEI come from the germline V gene. Incomplete CDR3 DNA: TGTGCCAGCAGTCCGGGTAATCAGCCC. Translating it yields CASSPGNQP. The full CDR3 is CASSPGNQPQHF.

This clone occurred many times. Read coverage stops 3 residues before the CDR3 terminus; the germline J gene supplies the remainder. The genes are TRBV3-1 (or the pseudogene TRBV3-2) and TRBJ2-7, with D tentatively TRBD2 (6 bases). V lost 4 bases to trimming and J lost 4 bases, with 17 bases between them. The length of the CDR3 is 15 residues. In germline, CDR1 is LGHDT, CDR2 YNNKEL (reference sequence). The CDR3 protein is CASSRGTQNRYEQYF. The sequenced part of the CDR3 DNA is TGTGCCAGCAGCCGTGGGACTCAGAATAGATACGAG.

The sample holds many counts of this clone. The sequence runs out 3 residues before the end of the CDR3; the remainder is reconstructed from the germline J gene. This chain uses TRBV18 with TRBJ2-2; possibly TRBD1 for D (6 bases). The ends were cut back, 8 bases at V and 1 base at J, with 17 bases in the middle. The CDR3 has 16 residues. The V gene's germline CDR1 is KGHSH and CDR2 LQKENI. The sequenced part of the CDR3 DNA is TGTGCCAGCCCTGGGGTGACAGGCCTGAACACCGGGGAG. Translating gives CASPGVTGLNTGE. Given in full, the CDR3 is CASPGVTGLNTGELFF.

In this sample, this clone turned up many times. From the germline J gene comes the end of the CDR3, since the read stops 3 residues before it. The chain carries TRBV5-1 and TRBJ2-7; 10 bases map to TRBD1. The CDR3 has 15 residues. V was clipped by 2 bases and J by 3 bases; unmatched bases: 5. The V gene's germline CDR1 is SGHRS and CDR2 YFSETQ. CDR3 loop: CASSFSGTGDYEQYF. Partial CDR3 DNA: TGCGCCAGCAGCTTCTCCGGGACAGGGGACTACGAG.

Many counts were recorded for this clone. Read coverage stops 3 residues before the CDR3 terminus; the germline J gene supplies the remainder. The chain combines TRBV20-1 with TRBJ2-1; TRBD1 is a possible D gene (6 bases). The V gene's germline CDR1 is DFQATT and CDR2 SNEGSKA (reference sequence). The V end was cut by 5 bases, the J end by 3 bases, with 20 bases between. This CDR3 has 16 amino acids. This chain's CDR3 is CSAPSQDRLYYNEQFF. The covered CDR3 bases are TGCAGTGCTCCCTCCCAAGACAGGCTCTACTACAATGAG.

The CDR3: CASTGGSNQPQHF. CDR3 DNA (partial): TGTGCCAGCACGGGTGGTAGCAATCAGCCC. J is TRBJ1-5 and V is TRBV2; no definite D call. The CDR3 goes on 3 residues after the read ends, and that part is filled in from the germline J gene. CDR3 size: 13 residues. Germline V gene lookup returns CDR1 SNHLY and CDR2 FYNNEI. Between the trimmed V and J ends, which lost 7 bases and 0 bases, there was a span of 7 bases.

This clone appeared many times. The CDR3 extends 3 residues past the end of the read, so its final part is completed from the germline J gene. This chain connects TRBV9 to TRBJ1-2; 9 nucleotides match TRBD1. Looked up from germline, CDR1 is SGDLS and CDR2 is YYNGEE. The CDR3 extends over 15 amino acids. V lost 3 bases to trimming and J lost 7 bases; unmatched junction nucleotides: 10. Partial CDR3 DNA: TGTGCCAGCAGCGCCTCCGGGACAGGGAACAGTGGC. Translation: CASSASGTGNSG. The entire CDR3 protein reads CASSASGTGNSGYTF. Drawing the rest from reference TRBV9 and TRBJ1-2, the complete variable domain is DSGVTQTPKHLITATGQRVTLRCSPRSGDLSVYWYQQSLDQGLQFLIQYYNGEERAKGNILERFSAQQFPDLHSELNLSSLELGDSALYFCASSASGTGNSGYTFGSGTRLTVV.

This clone came up many times. The missing CDR3 end, 3 residues past where the read stops, is filled in from the germline J gene. This rearrangement joins TRBV29-1 to TRBJ1-2; tentative D call: TRBD1 (6 bases). V was pared by 5 bases and J by 2 bases, with 15 bases between. The CDR3 sequence is 14 residues long. Germline-derived CDR1 and CDR2 are SQVTM and ANQGSEA. The sequenced CDR3 bases are TGCAGCGTTCGTCTTCAACAGGGAAACTATGGC. It codes for CSVRLQQGNYG. The full-length CDR3 reads as CSVRLQQGNYGYTF. Based on the CDR3 plus reference TRBV29-1 and TRBJ1-2, the full variable domain is SAVISQKPSRDICQRGTSLTIQCQVDSQVTMMFWYRQQPGQSLTLIATANQGSEATYESGFVIDKFPISRPNLTFSTLTVSNMSPEDSSIYLCSVRLQQGNYGYTFGSGTRLTVV.

This clone has ten or more counts. CDR3 loop: CAWREGGGPYEQYF. The CDR3 DNA, read in part, is TGTGCCTGGCGAGAGGGTGGAGGCCCCTACGAG. The gene calls are TRBV30 and TRBJ2-7; perhaps TRBD2 as D (5 bases). The read is 3 residues too short to cover the CDR3 end, so that end is filled in from the germline J gene. V shed 5 bases and J shed 2 bases, with 16 bases lying between them. CDR3 size: 14 residues. Germline assignment: CDR1 GTSNPN and CDR2 SVGIG (reference sequence).

The table lists this clone with many counts. The CDR3 end is not reached by the read, which stops 3 residues before it; the germline J gene fills it in. The V gene is TRBV7-2, the J gene TRBJ2-7, with a tentative D call TRBD1 (6 bases). The CDR3 loop spans 15 amino acids. V lost 5 bases to trimming and J lost 2 bases, with 16 bases between them. In germline, CDR1 is SGHTA, CDR2 FQGNSA. The covered CDR3 bases are TGTGCCAGCAGCCCATTCGGACAGCGAGCCTACGAG. Translating it yields CASSPFGQRAYE. The entire CDR3 is CASSPFGQRAYEQYF.

Ten or more counts support this clone. The CDR3 extends 3 residues past the end of the read, so its final part is completed from the germline J gene. V and J are TRBV27 and TRBJ2-7; tentatively, D is TRBD1 (5 bases). Trimming pared 6 bases from V and 4 bases from J, leaving 16 bases between. Germline V gene data show CDR1 as MNHEY and CDR2 as SMNVEV (reference sequence). This CDR3 is 14 amino acids long. The sequenced CDR3 bases are TGTGCCAGCAGCCCCACCCCGGCAGGGTACGAG. Translation gives CASSPTPAGYE. The full CDR3 is CASSPTPAGYEQYF.

By share, this clone ranks as medium-sized. The CDR3 end falls 3 residues outside the read, so it is completed with the germline J gene. Other DNA sequences in the sample encode the same CDR3. The chain uses TRBV30 and TRBJ2-5, with 7 bases lining up with TRBD2. V dropped 3 bases and J dropped 4; count of bases not matched to a gene: 8. Germline values: CDR1 GTSNPN, CDR2 SVGIG (reference sequence). The CDR3 totals 14 residues. CDR3: CAWRSAGAGETQYF. CDR3 bases read: TGTGCCTGGAGATCGGCGGGAGCTGGAGAGACC.

This clone was seen ten or more times. The read terminates 3 residues before the CDR3 end, so the remaining end is supplied by the germline J gene. This chain uses TRBV24-1 with TRBJ2-1, with D perhaps TRBD1 (6 bases). CDR3 length: 16 residues. Looked up from germline, CDR1 is KGHDR and CDR2 is SFDVKD. V was shortened by 4 bases and J by 0 bases, with 12 bases between the two germline ends. The CDR3 loop reads CATSDPDRSSYNEQFF. CDR3 DNA, as far as it was read: TGTGCCACCAGTGACCCAGACAGGAGCTCCTACAATGAG.

This clone occurred many times. The read ends 3 residues shy of where the CDR3 ends; the end is completed using the germline J gene. This rearrangement joins TRBV20-1 to TRBJ1-1; 9 bases map to TRBD1. Germline-derived CDR1 and CDR2 are DFQATT and SNEGSKA (reference sequence). The CDR3 covers 15 residues. V trimming: 0 bases; J trimming: 5 bases; junction bases outside the gene matches: 7. CDR3 sequence reads: CSARDPGQGGTEAFF. The CDR3 bases that were read are TGCAGTGCTAGAGATCCGGGACAGGGAGGGACTGAA.

This clone was seen at least ten times. With the read ending 3 residues before the CDR3 end, the germline J gene is used to fill in that end. This chain uses TRBV6-4 with TRBJ2-1; TRBD1 matches 7 bases. CDR1 is MRHNA and CDR2 is SNTAGT in the germline V gene. The CDR3 is 16 residues long. With 4 bases clipped from V and 5 bases from J, the junction kept 11 bases outside the gene matches. Here the CDR3 reads CASSAESGTANNEQFF. Incomplete CDR3 DNA: TGTGCCAGCAGTGCCGAATCCGGGACAGCCAACAATGAG.

This clone was recorded at least ten times. The CDR3 end falls 3 residues outside the read, so it is completed with the germline J gene. The rearrangement joins TRBV9 to TRBJ1-2; D remains unclear. The CDR3 has 13 residues. Germline assignment: CDR1 SGDLS and CDR2 YYNGEE. Trimming pared 4 bases from V and 2 bases from J, leaving 9 bases between. The part of the CDR3 DNA that was read is TGTGCCAGCAGCCCCGACGGGAACTATGGC. Its protein is CASSPDGNYG. The complete CDR3 sequence is CASSPDGNYGYTF. Based on the CDR3 plus reference TRBV9 and TRBJ1-2, the full variable domain is DSGVTQTPKHLITATGQRVTLRCSPRSGDLSVYWYQQSLDQGLQFLIQYYNGEERAKGNILERFSAQQFPDLHSELNLSSLELGDSALYFCASSPDGNYGYTFGSGTRLTVV.

This clone appeared many times. Sequencing ends 3 residues short of the CDR3 end; the germline J gene provides the rest. The rearrangement joins TRBV7-2 to TRBJ2-7, with 7 nucleotides matching TRBD2. V was clipped by 3 bases and J by 6 bases; unmatched bases: 11. The germline V gene encodes CDR1 SGHTA and CDR2 FQGNSA. The CDR3 spans 15 residues. The DNA read from the CDR3 is TGTGCCAGCAGCTTCACGACTAGCTTCCTCTCCGAG. This encodes CASSFTTSFLSE. The entire CDR3 reads CASSFTTSFLSEQYF.

The table lists this clone with many counts. The read terminates 3 residues before the CDR3 end, so the remaining end is supplied by the germline J gene. The rearrangement links TRBV5-1 to TRBJ1-1, with D tentatively TRBD1 (5 bases). The germline CDR1 and CDR2 sequences are SGHRS and YFSETQ. Deletions cut 2 bases from V and 0 bases from J, with 8 bases between. The CDR3 length is 14 residues. The part of the CDR3 DNA that was read is TGCGCCAGCAGCTTATGGGGGGTGAACACTGAA. Amino acid sequence: CASSLWGVNTE. The whole CDR3 sequence reads CASSLWGVNTEAFF. Full variable domain (missing parts from reference TRBV5-1 and TRBJ1-1): KAGVTQTPRYLIKTRGQQVTLSCSPISGHRSVSWYQQTPGQGLQFLFEYFSETQRNKGNFPGRFSGRQFSNSRSEMNVSTLELGDSALYLCASSLWGVNTEAFFGQGTRLTVV.

This clone was recorded many times. The read finishes 3 residues shy of the CDR3 end, and the germline J gene is used to complete it. The chain has TRBV20-1 and TRBJ1-2; 10 bases map to TRBD1. CDR1 and CDR2 (germline): DFQATT, SNEGSKA (reference sequence). This CDR3 contains 16 residues. Trimming at V came to 0 bases and at J to 3 bases, leaving 7 bases not matched to a gene. The CDR3 spells CSARDLWGQGYYGYTF. The DNA read from the CDR3 is TGCAGTGCTAGAGATCTGTGGGGACAGGGGTACTATGGC.

This clone was counted at least ten times. The missing CDR3 end, 3 residues past where the read stops, is filled in from the germline J gene. The chain recombines TRBV10-2 with TRBJ2-7, with 10 nucleotides matching TRBD2. From germline, CDR1 is WSHSY and CDR2 SAAADI. This CDR3 has 13 residues. V gave up 8 bases and J gave up 3 bases; unmatched junction bases: 4. Incomplete CDR3 DNA: TGCGCCAGCGCCCGGACTAGCGGCTACGAG. Translated: CASARTSGYE. In full, the CDR3 reads CASARTSGYEQYF.

This clone was observed at least ten times. The read finishes 3 residues shy of the CDR3 end, and the germline J gene is used to complete it. The V gene is TRBV5-1, the J gene TRBJ1-1; D is undetermined. The CDR3 is 14 amino acids. V dropped 0 bases and J dropped 0 bases, with 6 bases sitting between them. Germline V gene data show CDR1 as SGHRS and CDR2 as YFSETQ. The CDR3 bases that were read are TGCGCCAGCAGCTTGGTATCAGTGAACACTGAA. It translates to CASSLVSVNTE. The CDR3 as a whole reads CASSLVSVNTEAFF. The full variable domain, its missing parts supplied by reference TRBV5-1 and TRBJ1-1, is KAGVTQTPRYLIKTRGQQVTLSCSPISGHRSVSWYQQTPGQGLQFLFEYFSETQRNKGNFPGRFSGRQFSNSRSEMNVSTLELGDSALYLCASSLVSVNTEAFFGQGTRLTVV.

This clone has ten or more counts. With the read ending 3 residues before the CDR3 end, the germline J gene is used to fill in that end. V is TRBV2 and J is TRBJ1-3; possible D gene TRBD1, 6 bases. V was shortened by 6 bases and J by 6 bases, with 12 bases between the two germline ends. The CDR3 has 13 amino acids. The V gene's germline CDR1 is SNHLY and CDR2 FYNNEI. Incomplete CDR3 DNA: TGTGCCAGCAGGTCGGACAGTGAAAACACC. It encodes CASRSDSENT. The entire CDR3 protein is CASRSDSENTIYF.

This clone was seen ten or more times. The read terminates 3 residues ahead of where the CDR3 ends, so the germline J gene completes it. The chain joins TRBV19 to TRBJ2-7; D may be TRBD1 or TRBD2 (5 bases each). The germline V gene encodes CDR1 LNHDA and CDR2 SQIVND (reference sequence). Trimming pared 2 bases from V and 2 bases from J, leaving 22 bases between. CDR3 length: 18 amino acids. CDR3 loop: CASSITAWRGLDTYEQYF. Incomplete CDR3 DNA: TGTGCCAGTAGTATAACCGCTTGGAGAGGGCTGGACACCTACGAG.

This clone was observed many times. The CDR3 end lies 3 residues beyond the end of the read and is filled in from the germline J gene. The chain links TRBV14 to TRBJ1-1; TRBD1 aligns across 7 bases. The CDR3 is 14 amino acids. Trimming cost V 4 bases and J 4 bases; bases outside gene matches: 6. Germline V gene lookup returns CDR1 SGHDN and CDR2 FVKESK. The part of the CDR3 DNA that was read is TGTGCCAGCAGCCGCGGGACAGTAGGCACTGAA. Its protein is CASSRGTVGTE. In full, the CDR3 is CASSRGTVGTEAFF.

This clone was recorded at least ten times. The read finishes 3 residues shy of the CDR3 end, and the germline J gene is used to complete it. The chain uses TRBV5-1 and TRBJ2-1; perhaps TRBD2 as D (5 bases). The germline gives CDR1 SGHRS, CDR2 YFSETQ. Trimming took 0 bases from V and 3 from J, leaving 16 bases between them. CDR3 length: 17 residues. CDR3 in amino acids: CASSLALASRLYNEQFF. Partial CDR3 DNA: TGCGCCAGCAGCTTGGCCTTAGCGTCACGGCTCTACAATGAG.